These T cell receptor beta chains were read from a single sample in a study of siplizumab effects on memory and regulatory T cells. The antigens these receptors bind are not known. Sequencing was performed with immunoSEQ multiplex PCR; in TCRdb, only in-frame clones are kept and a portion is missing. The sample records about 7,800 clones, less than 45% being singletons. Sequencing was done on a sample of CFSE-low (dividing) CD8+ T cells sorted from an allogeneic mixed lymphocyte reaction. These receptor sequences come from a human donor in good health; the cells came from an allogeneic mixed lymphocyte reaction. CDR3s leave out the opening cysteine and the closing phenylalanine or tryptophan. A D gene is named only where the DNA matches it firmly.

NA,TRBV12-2,ASRCRDRASRNQPQH
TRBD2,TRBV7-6,ASRSGRGVEQF
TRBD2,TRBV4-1,ASSQVAGSDYEQY
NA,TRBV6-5,ASSIDTGELF
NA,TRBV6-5,ASSYWAGKG
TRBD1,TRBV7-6,ASSLGGRGSQETQY
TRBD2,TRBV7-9,ASSPGLGNYEQY
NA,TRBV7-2,ASKSPGWRTEAF
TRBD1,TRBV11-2,ASSSHRDRPSSYNEQF
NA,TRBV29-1,SVEGQSNYGYT
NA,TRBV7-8,ASSQLDDEQF
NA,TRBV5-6,ASSGTDSYEQY
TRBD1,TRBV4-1,ASSQDAGTGILDTQY
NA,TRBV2,ASIERPGDGYT
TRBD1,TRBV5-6,ASSPDRGREETQY
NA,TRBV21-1,ASFFFGTNTGELF
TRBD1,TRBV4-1,ASSQDPSLLFGQGTFYEQY
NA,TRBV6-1,ASRSGLQAF
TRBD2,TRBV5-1,ASSPGTSAYNEQF
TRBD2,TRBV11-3,ASRYRGEDTQY
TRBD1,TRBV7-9,ASSSPLQGVGTDTQY
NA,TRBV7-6,ASSLGGGTEAF
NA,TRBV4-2,ASSQDLWARVTDTQY
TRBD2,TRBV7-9,ASSFPAGDNEQY
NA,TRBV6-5,ATSYMNTEAF
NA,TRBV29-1,SVLTGNTEAF
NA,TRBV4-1,ASSPPESGELF
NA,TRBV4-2,ASSWGTGPYEQY
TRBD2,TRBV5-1,ASSIGTSGYNEQF
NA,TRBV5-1,ASSYQDTGELF
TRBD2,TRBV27,ASSQGLAGSYNEQF
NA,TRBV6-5,ASSYSFGELF
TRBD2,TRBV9,ASSPLAGGGNEQF
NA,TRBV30,AWSVAGFNQPQH